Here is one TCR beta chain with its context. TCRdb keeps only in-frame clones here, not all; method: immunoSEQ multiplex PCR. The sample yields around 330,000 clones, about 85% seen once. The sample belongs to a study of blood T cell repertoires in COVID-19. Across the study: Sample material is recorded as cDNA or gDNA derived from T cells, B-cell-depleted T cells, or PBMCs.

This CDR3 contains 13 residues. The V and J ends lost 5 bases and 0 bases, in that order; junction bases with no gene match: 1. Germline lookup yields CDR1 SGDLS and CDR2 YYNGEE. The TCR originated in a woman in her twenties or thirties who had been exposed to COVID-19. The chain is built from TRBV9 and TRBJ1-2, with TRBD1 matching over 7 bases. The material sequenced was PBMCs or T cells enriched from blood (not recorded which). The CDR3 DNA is TGTGCCAGCAGGCAGGGGGCTAACTATGGCTACACCTTC. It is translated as CASRQGANYGYTF. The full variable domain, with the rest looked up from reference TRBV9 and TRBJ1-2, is DSGVTQTPKHLITATGQRVTLRCSPRSGDLSVYWYQQSLDQGLQFLIQYYNGEERAKGNILERFSAQQFPDLHSELNLSSLELGDSALYFCASRQGANYGYTFGSGTRLTVV.